Presented here are 31 T cell receptor beta chains from one specimen sequenced in a study of blood T cell repertoires in COVID-19. This table comes from immunoSEQ multiplex PCR, and its TCRdb copy is limited to in-frame clones, with some not included. The top ten hold 31% of the sample, which has 100,000 or so clones, roughly 79% seen once. The sample comprised peripheral blood. The origin of the receptors is a man between 65 and 85 years old with active or convalescent COVID-19.

This clone appeared once. The chain combines TRBV19 with TRBJ2-2; the D gene is possibly TRBD2 (6 bases). Per germline, CDR1 LNHDA and CDR2 SQIVND (reference sequence). Trimming pared 5 bases from V and 0 bases from J, leaving 13 bases between. This CDR3 contains 16 residues. CDR3 region: CASSAGRTTNTGELFF. The DNA of the CDR3 is TGTGCCAGTAGTGCGGGACGCACTACGAACACCGGGGAGCTGTTTTTT.

The CDR3 is CASSHTRGPLYEQYF. The CDR3 bases are TGTGCCAGCAGCCACACCAGGGGGCCTCTCTACGAGCAGTACTTC. The gene calls are TRBV7-9 and TRBJ2-7; 8 nucleotides align to TRBD1. Germline V gene data show CDR1 as SEHNR and CDR2 as FQNEAQ (reference sequence). The CDR3 length is 15 residues. V shed 5 bases, J shed 3 bases, and the junction held 9 bases outside the gene matches.

V and J are TRBV4-3 and TRBJ1-3; TRBD1 might be the D (5 bases). V was pared by 0 bases and J by 8 bases, with 11 bases between. The germline CDR1 and CDR2 sequences are LGHNA and YSLEER. CDR3 size: 14 residues. The CDR3: CASSQELEGHTIYF. CDR3 in DNA: TGCGCCAGCAGCCAAGAGTTGGAGGGACACACCATATATTTT.

The chain is built from TRBV7-9 and TRBJ2-5; a possible D gene is TRBD2 (5 bases). V was pared by 0 bases and J by 5 bases, with 13 bases between. Germline CDR1 SEHNR, CDR2 FQNEAQ (reference sequence). This CDR3 spans 15 amino acids. The CDR3 bases are TGTGCCAGCAGCTTAGCTCACGGGCCGGGGGAGACCCAGTACTTC. This gives the protein CASSLAHGPGETQYF. Using reference TRBV7-9 and TRBJ2-5 for the parts outside the CDR3, the full variable domain is DTGVSQNPRHKITKRGQNVTFRCDPISEHNRLYWYRQTLGQGPEFLTYFQNEAQLEKSRLLSDRFSAERPKGSFSTLEIQRTEQGDSAMYLCASSLAHGPGETQYFGPGTRLLVL.

The DNA of the CDR3 is TGTGCCAGCAGTTACTCGCGGGACAGGGCAGGCGGCTACACCTTC. This codes for CASSYSRDRAGGYTF. V usage is TRBV6-5 and J usage is TRBJ1-2; 9 positions agree with TRBD1. Germline V gives CDR1 MNHEY, CDR2 SVGAGI. The CDR3 is 15 residues long. V lost 0 bases to trimming and J lost 8 bases; unmatched junction nucleotides: 7.

The chain has TRBV18 and TRBJ2-3, with 9 positions matching TRBD2. The CDR3 length is 14 residues. The ends lost 2 bases at V and 8 bases at J; junction bases unmatched: 5. Per the germline V gene, CDR1 is KGHSH and CDR2 is LQKENI. CDR3 sequence (DNA): TGTGCCAGCTCACCAAGGGTAGCGGGAGTTACGCAGTATTTT. Translation gives CASSPRVAGVTQYF.

This CDR3 is CAWSVQVDYGYTF. The DNA of the CDR3 is TGTGCCTGGAGTGTACAGGTGGACTATGGCTACACCTTC. The J gene is TRBJ1-2, the V gene TRBV30, with a tentative D call TRBD1 (5 bases). V shed 0 bases and J shed 3 bases, with 8 bases lying between them. The CDR3 runs 13 residues. Per the germline V gene, CDR1 is GTSNPN and CDR2 is SVGIG (reference sequence).

The rearrangement uses TRBV24-1 and TRBJ2-2; 14 bases map to TRBD2. Losses at the gene ends were 4 bases for V and 1 base for J; bases not matched to a gene: 7. Germline CDR1 KGHDR, CDR2 SFDVKD. The CDR3 covers 19 residues. The CDR3 DNA reads TGTGCCACCAGTGAGTCGGGACTAGCGGGAGTCGAGAACACCGGGGAGCTGTTTTTT. This encodes CATSESGLAGVENTGELFF.

This chain connects TRBV7-9 to TRBJ2-7; 9 bases match TRBD1. V trimming: 6 bases; J trimming: 3 bases; junction bases outside the gene matches: 6. Germline V CDR1 and CDR2: SEHNR, FQNEAQ (reference sequence). The CDR3 covers 14 residues. The DNA for the CDR3 is TGTGCCAGCAGTCCTGACAGGGGGATCTACGAGCAGTACTTC. Translated, it gives CASSPDRGIYEQYF. Using reference TRBV7-9 and TRBJ2-7 for the parts outside the CDR3, the full variable domain is DTGVSQNPRHKITKRGQNVTFRCDPISEHNRLYWYRQTLGQGPEFLTYFQNEAQLEKSRLLSDRFSAERPKGSFSTLEIQRTEQGDSAMYLCASSPDRGIYEQYFGPGTRLTVT.

V is TRBV27 and J is TRBJ2-2, with 9 bases identical to TRBD1. The CDR3 has 15 amino acids. The ends lost 5 bases at V and 3 bases at J; junction bases unmatched: 4. Germline V gene sequence: CDR1 MNHEY, CDR2 SMNVEV (reference sequence). CDR3 coding DNA: TGTGCCAGCAGTCTAGACAGGGGGGACACCGGGGAGCTGTTTTTT. Its protein is CASSLDRGDTGELFF.

The rearrangement uses TRBV5-4 and TRBJ2-5, with no clear D. The CDR3 runs 11 residues. Trimming took off 4 bases at V and 2 bases at J, with 3 bases between the two ends. CDR1 and CDR2 from the germline V gene are SGHNT and YYREEE (reference sequence). The CDR3 region is CASSTQETQYF. The CDR3 nucleotides are TGTGCCAGCAGCACACAAGAGACCCAGTACTTC. The variable domain in full, completed from reference TRBV5-4 and TRBJ2-5, reads ETGVTQSPTHLIKTRGQQVTLRCSSQSGHNTVSWYQQALGQGPQFIFQYYREEENGRGNFPPRFSGLQFPNYSSELNVNALELDDSALYLCASSTQETQYFGPGTRLLVL.

V is TRBV5-4 and J is TRBJ1-6, with D perhaps TRBD1 (5 bases). Trimming removed 3 bases at V and 0 bases at J, with 16 bases between. This CDR3 is built from 18 residues. Germline V lookup: CDR1 SGHNT, CDR2 YYREEE (reference sequence). In nucleotides, the CDR3 is TGTGCCAGCAGCTCTCAACCGGGACTGAGCTCCTATAATTCACCCCTCCACTTT. As protein: CASSSQPGLSSYNSPLHF.

V and J are TRBV5-4 and TRBJ1-2; TRBD1 aligns across 7 bases. V gave up 4 bases and J gave up 2 bases; unmatched junction bases: 11. CDR1 SGHNT and CDR2 YYREEE come from the germline V gene (reference sequence). This CDR3 has 16 residues. The CDR3 region has the DNA TGTGCCAGCAGCCTAGGGGGCCGGGACGCAAACTATGGCTACACCTTC. It specifies CASSLGGRDANYGYTF.

Remarks on this clone: Sequence at one end of the junction differs from germline and may be a read error. This chain uses TRBV7-6 with TRBJ2-2, with TRBD2 as a possible D gene (6 bases). The CDR3 spans 18 residues. Germline V lookup: CDR1 SGHVS, CDR2 FNYEAQ. CDR3 residues: CASRLGGLDYLNTGELFF. Here the CDR3 DNA reads TGTGCCAGCAGATTAGGCGGATTGGACTATTTAAACACCGGGGAGCTGTTTTTT.

This chain connects TRBV9 to TRBJ2-3; 9 bases fit TRBD2. CDR1 and CDR2 from the germline V gene are SGDLS and YYNGEE. Germline trimming cut 4 bases from V and 4 bases from J; bases unmatched to any gene: 7. This CDR3 has 15 residues. For the CDR3, the DNA is TGTGCCAGCAGCCAGCTAGCGGGGCGGGCAGATACGCAGTATTTT. This sequence encodes CASSQLAGRADTQYF.

The V and J genes are TRBV3-1 (or the pseudogene TRBV3-2) and TRBJ1-1, with 7 bases identical to TRBD1. Unmatched junction bases numbered 16, after V lost 1 base and J lost 2 bases. The length of the CDR3 is 19 residues. Looked up from germline, CDR1 is LGHDT and CDR2 is YNNKEL (reference sequence). The CDR3 sequence: CASSQVGACRGPQNTEAFF. DNA of the CDR3: TGTGCCAGCAGCCAAGTGGGGGCGTGTAGGGGGCCCCAAAACACTGAAGCTTTCTTT.

This sequence joins TRBV6-5 and TRBJ1-2; 12 bases line up with TRBD1. Germline-derived CDR1 and CDR2 are MNHEY and SVGAGI. This CDR3 has 13 residues. Trimming took 6 bases from V and 5 from J; bases not matched to a gene: 1. The DNA for the CDR3 is TGTGCCAGCAGGGGACAGGGGGCGTATGGCTACACCTTC. This encodes CASRGQGAYGYTF.

This clone has ten or more counts. The J gene is TRBJ2-7, the V gene TRBV10-2; 13 nucleotides agree with TRBD2. This CDR3 spans 15 amino acids. J lost 1 base, V lost 8 bases, and 5 bases had no gene match. The germline CDR1 and CDR2 sequences are WSHSY and SAAADI. The CDR3 bases are TGCGCCAGCGCGACTAGCGGGGGGAAGTCCTACGAGCAGTACTTC. Translating gives CASATSGGKSYEQYF.

The chain recombines TRBV6-5 with TRBJ1-1; D unclear. Germline CDR1 is MNHEY and CDR2 is SVGAGI. CDR3 length equals 13 residues. Trimming removed 7 bases from V and 1 base from J, with 10 bases in between. The chain's CDR3 is CASTITRNTEAFF. The DNA for the CDR3 is TGTGCCAGCACAATAACACGGAACACTGAAGCTTTCTTT.

The chain is built from TRBV6-1 and TRBJ1-1; weak D call: TRBD1 (6 bases). V was clipped by 2 bases and J by 6 bases, with 16 bases between them. The CDR3 extends over 15 amino acids. Germline values: CDR1 MNHNS, CDR2 SASEGT. The chain's CDR3 is CASSEIIGEGAEAFF. In nucleotides, the CDR3 is TGTGCCAGCAGTGAAATAATAGGGGAGGGGGCTGAAGCTTTCTTT.

The J gene is TRBJ2-1, the V gene TRBV10-3; D remains unclear. CDR1 is ENHRY and CDR2 is SYGVKD in the germline V gene. Trimming shortened V by 6 bases and J by 0 bases, and 15 bases separated the two germline ends. The CDR3 spans 16 residues. The CDR3 spells CAISVNPGSSYNEQFF. The DNA of the CDR3 is TGTGCCATCAGCGTTAACCCTGGCAGCTCCTACAATGAGCAGTTCTTC.

V gene TRBV30 combines with J gene TRBJ2-5, with 8 nucleotides matching TRBD2. The length of the CDR3 is 16 residues. Germline-derived CDR1 and CDR2 are GTSNPN and SVGIG (reference sequence). J gave up 6 bases and V 3 bases, and 15 bases lay outside the gene matches. The CDR3 loop is CAWRNYLAGGGKTQYF. The CDR3 DNA follows: TGTGCCTGGAGAAACTATTTGGCGGGGGGCGGAAAGACCCAGTACTTC.

V gene TRBV12-3 or TRBV12-4 combines with J gene TRBJ2-2; TRBD2 is a possible D gene (5 bases). This CDR3 is built from 12 residues. V was cut by 4 bases and J by 8 bases, with 8 bases left in between. CDR3: CASSSSGGELFF. CDR3 sequence (DNA): TGTGCCAGCAGTTCATCGGGAGGGGAGCTGTTTTTT.

This clone was seen only once. The chain recombines TRBV10-3 with TRBJ1-1, with TRBD1 as a possible D gene (6 bases). V was cut by 5 bases and J by 1 base, with 8 bases left in between. There are 13 residues in the CDR3. Germline values: CDR1 ENHRY, CDR2 SYGVKD. This chain's CDR3 is CAISRTENTEAFF. CDR3 nucleotides: TGTGCCATCAGTCGGACAGAGAACACTGAAGCTTTCTTT.

This chain joins TRBV7-3 and TRBJ2-3, with 7 bases aligning to TRBD2. V dropped 5 bases and J dropped 0; count of bases not matched to a gene: 2. The CDR3 has 14 amino acids. CDR1 and CDR2 (germline): SGHTA, FQGTGA. The CDR3, as DNA: TGTGCCAGCAGCCGGGACTACAGCACAGATACGCAGTATTTT. It is translated as CASSRDYSTDTQYF.

The chain is built from TRBV5-8 and TRBJ2-1; 9 bases agree with TRBD1. This CDR3 region has 14 residues. Germline trimming cut 3 bases from V and 2 bases from J; bases unmatched to any gene: 0. The germline V gene has CDR1 SGHTS and CDR2 YDEGEE. The CDR3 protein is CASSWTGAYNEQFF. CDR3 DNA: TGTGCCAGCAGCTGGACAGGGGCCTACAATGAGCAGTTCTTC.

The table lists this clone with a few counts. This chain joins TRBV3-1 (or the pseudogene TRBV3-2) and TRBJ2-7; TRBD1 agrees at 8 bases. The CDR3 contains 18 residues. Trimming took 1 base from V and 2 from J; bases not matched to a gene: 13. Germline V CDR1 and CDR2: LGHDT, YNNKEL (reference sequence). The CDR3 coding sequence is TGTGCCAGCAGCCAAGTTGGCCCCGGGACAGGCTGTGCCTACGAGCAGTACTTC. Encoded protein: CASSQVGPGTGCAYEQYF.

The chain joins TRBV6-5 to TRBJ1-2; possibly TRBD1 for D (5 bases). V shed 10 bases and J shed 8 bases, with 14 bases lying between them. The CDR3 loop spans 11 amino acids. CDR1 MNHEY and CDR2 SVGAGI come from the germline V gene. DNA of the CDR3: TGTGCCACCGAACAGGCCGGGGGCTACACCTTC. This sequence encodes CATEQAGGYTF.

This clone was counted only a few times. The chain recombines TRBV28 with TRBJ1-5, with a possible D match to TRBD1 (6 bases). Trimming shortened V by 2 bases and J by 7 bases, and 12 bases separated the two germline ends. CDR1 is MDHEN and CDR2 is SYDVKM in the germline V gene. This CDR3 spans 14 amino acids. CDR3 in amino acids: CASSLVQGGQPQHF. CDR3 bases: TGTGCCAGCAGTTTAGTACAGGGAGGGCAGCCCCAGCATTTT.

The rearrangement joins TRBV4-3 to TRBJ1-2, with D perhaps matching TRBD1 (6 bases). The CDR3 has 16 residues. Germline V gives CDR1 LGHNA, CDR2 YSLEER. V lost 0 bases to trimming and J lost 2 bases, with 13 bases between them. The CDR3 loop reads CASSQDPGHQNYGYTF. In DNA, the CDR3 is TGCGCCAGCAGCCAAGATCCGGGACACCAAAACTATGGCTACACCTTC.

There are a few counts of this clone. The chain recombines TRBV7-8 with TRBJ2-1; TRBD2 aligns across 7 bases. The CDR3 loop spans 16 amino acids. The V gene end was trimmed by 8 bases and the J gene end by 8 bases; junction bases not matched to a gene: 18. CDR1 and CDR2 (germline): SGHVS, FQNEAQ. The CDR3 region is CASANKLGGGDYEQFF. CDR3 coding DNA: TGTGCCAGCGCCAATAAACTGGGGGGGGGAGATTATGAGCAGTTCTTC. Looking up the rest from reference TRBV7-8 and TRBJ2-1 gives the full variable domain: GAGVSQSPRYKVAKRGQDVALRCDPISGHVSLFWYQQALGQGPEFLTYFQNEAQLDKSGLPSDRFFAERPEGSVSTLKIQRTQQEDSAVYLCASANKLGGGDYEQFFGPGTRLTVL.